These T cell receptor beta chains were read from a single sample in a study of T cell responses to AZD1222 COVID-19 vaccine. TCRdb keeps only in-frame clones here, not all; method: immunoSEQ multiplex PCR. Among some 130,000 clones listed, 85% to 95% were seen once. This specimen was peripheral blood, taken 28 days after the second AZD1222 dose. These receptors came from an adult who received the AZD1222 COVID-19 vaccine. The CDR3 runs from the conserved cysteine through the conserved F or W. Each record gives: CDR3 protein, CDR3 DNA, D gene, V gene, clone size, J gene. A D gene is named only where the DNA matches it firmly. Only some rows state a clone size, as once, few, many or a class for expanded clones.

CAWRTERTEAFF | TGTGCCTGGAGGACAGAGAGGACTGAAGCTTTCTTT | - | TRBV30 | - | TRBJ1-1
CASSVQDRRYGYTF | TGTGCCAGCAGCGTACAGGATAGGCGCTATGGCTACACCTTC | - | TRBV5-4 | - | TRBJ1-2
CSVEGTSGALEQYF | TGCAGCGTTGAAGGGACTAGCGGGGCCCTAGAGCAGTACTTC | TRBD2 | TRBV29-1 | - | TRBJ2-7
CASSQFSGGRNTGELFF | TGCGCCAGCAGCCAATTTAGCGGGGGCCGGAACACCGGGGAGCTGTTTTTT | TRBD2 | TRBV4-1 | once | TRBJ2-2
CAERGPGNYGYTF | TGTGCCGAGAGGGGGCCGGGGAACTATGGCTACACCTTC | TRBD1 | TRBV5-3 | - | TRBJ1-2
CASSAWEGPGQPQHF | TGTGCCAGCAGCGCCTGGGAGGGACCAGGTCAGCCCCAGCATTTT | - | TRBV6-5 | - | TRBJ1-5
CASSLQYQPQHF | TGTGCCAGCAGTTTACAGTATCAGCCCCAGCATTTT | - | TRBV12-3/TRBV12-4 | - | TRBJ1-5
CASSLTGYTGELFF | TGTGCCAGCAGTTTAACAGGGTACACCGGGGAGCTGTTTTTT | - | TRBV28 | - | TRBJ2-2
CASSLIMNTEAFF | TGTGCCAGCAGCTTAATTATGAACACTGAAGCTTTCTTT | - | TRBV7-2 | - | TRBJ1-1
CASSPGNNQPQHF | TGTGCCAGCTCACCAGGTAACAATCAGCCCCAGCATTTT | - | TRBV18 | - | TRBJ1-5
CASREGENTEAFF | TGTGCCAGCAGGGAGGGAGAGAACACTGAAGCTTTCTTT | - | TRBV6-4 | few | TRBJ1-1
CASSPQTQGAEAFF | TGTGCCAGCAGCCCACAGACACAGGGCGCTGAAGCTTTCTTT | - | TRBV11-2 | - | TRBJ1-1
CASSLVGRKGLGTEAFF | TGTGCCAGCAGCTTAGTAGGTCGAAAAGGGCTGGGTACTGAAGCTTTCTTT | - | TRBV7-6 | - | TRBJ1-1
CASSQQLNNEQFF | TGTGCCAGCAGCCAGCAACTAAACAATGAGCAGTTCTTC | - | TRBV7-3 | once | TRBJ2-1
CASSRDREYQPQHF | TGTGCCAGCTCACGGGACAGGGAGTATCAGCCCCAGCATTTT | TRBD1 | TRBV18 | - | TRBJ1-5
CASSLRQEITEAFF | TGCGCCAGCAGCCTACGACAGGAGATAACTGAAGCTTTCTTT | - | TRBV5-1 | - | TRBJ1-1
CASSLEASGTGELFF | TGCGCCAGCAGCTTGGAGGCTAGCGGAACCGGGGAGCTGTTTTTT | TRBD2 | TRBV5-1 | - | TRBJ2-2
CASSLWDQPGTEAFF | TGTGCCAGCAGCTTATGGGACCAACCCGGGACTGAAGCTTTCTTT | - | TRBV7-8 | - | TRBJ1-1
CASSEFQWGVQPQHF | TGTGCCAGCAGTGAATTTCAGTGGGGGGTTCAGCCCCAGCATTTT | - | TRBV6-1 | - | TRBJ1-5
CASSRGPQGSNSKGYTF | TGTGCCAGCAGCCGTGGACCACAGGGTTCTAACTCTAAGGGCTACACCTTC | - | TRBV6-7 | once | TRBJ1-2
CASSLQGGAEAFF | TGTGCCAGCAGCTTACAGGGCGGAGCCGAAGCTTTCTTT | - | TRBV11-2 | - | TRBJ1-1
CASSYEGSGANVLTF | TGTGCCAGCAGTTACGAGGGGTCTGGGGCCAACGTCCTGACTTTC | - | TRBV6-5 | - | TRBJ2-6
CASSPRDRGPDSPLHF | TGTGCCAGCTCACCCAGGGACAGGGGGCCTGATTCACCCCTCCACTTT | TRBD1 | TRBV18 | - | TRBJ1-6
CASIGQGNTIYF | TGTGCCAGCATAGGCCAGGGAAACACCATATATTTT | - | TRBV6-5 | - | TRBJ1-3
CASSAGQYPANYGYTF | TGTGCCAGCAGCGCGGGACAGTATCCAGCTAACTATGGCTACACCTTC | TRBD1 | TRBV9 | - | TRBJ1-2
CASSLAHTNGNTIYF | TGTGCCAGCAGCTTAGCGCACACCAATGGAAACACCATATATTTT | - | TRBV7-2 | - | TRBJ1-3
CAISGGQPHYEQYF | TGTGCCATCAGTGGGGGACAGCCTCACTACGAGCAGTACTTC | TRBD1 | TRBV10-3 | - | TRBJ2-7
CASSQLAGDYEQFF | TGTGCCAGCTCACAACTAGCGGGGGACTATGAGCAGTTCTTC | TRBD2 | TRBV6-5 | - | TRBJ2-1
CASSTGNTGNYEQYF | TGCGCCAGCAGCACCGGGAACACAGGGAACTACGAGCAGTACTTC | - | TRBV5-1 | - | TRBJ2-7
CASSHHHGNYGYTF | TGTGCCAGCAGCCACCACCACGGAAACTATGGCTACACCTTC | - | TRBV3-1/TRBV3-2 | - | TRBJ1-2
CASSPNSGTETQYF | TGTGCCAGCAGCCCAAACTCGGGTACAGAGACCCAGTACTTC | - | TRBV7-3 | - | TRBJ2-5
CASSLEFRTVNYEQYF | TGCGCCAGCAGCTTGGAATTTCGCACGGTCAACTACGAGCAGTACTTC | - | TRBV5-1 | - | TRBJ2-7
CASSEGGSSYNSPLHF | TGTGCCAGCAGTGAAGGGGGGAGCTCCTATAATTCACCCCTCCACTTT | - | TRBV2 | - | TRBJ1-6
CASSPLSGGYTF | TGTGCCAGCAGCCCCCTAAGTGGTGGCTACACCTTC | - | TRBV7-2 | - | TRBJ1-2
CASSEELAGAGTDTQYF | TGTGCCAGTAGTGAGGAACTAGCGGGGGCCGGCACAGATACGCAGTATTTT | TRBD2 | TRBV19 | - | TRBJ2-3
CASSRDSSNQPQHF | TGTGCCAGCAGCCGGGACAGTAGCAATCAGCCCCAGCATTTT | TRBD1 | TRBV7-9 | - | TRBJ1-5
CASSQPLMGTGGANQPQHF | TGCGCCAGCAGCCAACCACTCATGGGGACAGGGGGCGCGAATCAGCCCCAGCATTTT | TRBD1 | TRBV4-1 | - | TRBJ1-5
CASSLGAYEQFF | TGTGCCAGCAGCTTAGGGGCCTATGAGCAGTTCTTC | - | TRBV7-9 | - | TRBJ2-1
CASSLVPLGGRGELFF | TGTGCCAGCAGTTTAGTACCGTTGGGGGGCCGCGGGGAGCTGTTTTTT | - | TRBV27 | - | TRBJ2-2
CASSLSGGIPEQFF | TGTGCCAGCAGCCTTAGCGGGGGAATTCCTGAGCAGTTCTTC | TRBD2 | TRBV7-9 | - | TRBJ2-1